Presented here are 20 T cell receptor beta chains from one specimen sequenced in a study of CD4 T cells in relation to SARS-CoV-2 and coronaviruses. Measured with immunoSEQ multiplex PCR; TCRdb has only the in-frame clones, and not every one. The profile shows about 26,000 clones, around 73% of them singletons. Their cognate antigens are unknown. The unexposed donors gave CD4+ T cells in 2011-2018, prior to COVID-19. After around nine days of culture, CD4+ T cells were isolated. Sequencing was done on a sample of CD4+ T cells from PBMCs, cultured in vitro. These receptors originate from a human donor in good health.

The chain carries TRBV27 and TRBJ1-5; 8 bases agree with TRBD1. CDR3 length equals 13 residues. Germline assignment: CDR1 MNHEY and CDR2 SMNVEV (reference sequence). The V gene end was trimmed by 7 bases and the J gene end by 4 bases; junction bases not matched to a gene: 3. The CDR3 loop is CASKRQGNQPQHF. The DNA for the CDR3 is TGTGCCAGCAAACGACAGGGGAATCAGCCCCAGCATTTT.

V usage is TRBV3-1 (or the pseudogene TRBV3-2) and J usage is TRBJ2-5; TRBD1 aligns across 11 bases. The CDR3 has 14 residues. The trim removed 5 bases at V and 5 bases at J, leaving 4 bases unmatched. Per the germline V gene, CDR1 is LGHDT and CDR2 is YNNKEL (reference sequence). The DNA for the CDR3 is TGTGCCAGCAGCAGAGGGACAGGGGGGGAGACCCAGTACTTC. It translates to CASSRGTGGETQYF.

This clone was found a few times. CDR3 DNA sequence: TGTGCCAGCAGCCTTACTAGCGGGAGTTCCCTATATTCCTACGAGCAGTACTTC. Amino acids: CASSLTSGSSLYSYEQYF. The rearrangement links TRBV4-2 to TRBJ2-7; 11 bases are shared with TRBD2. This CDR3 is built from 18 residues. Germline V CDR1 and CDR2: LGHNA, YNFKEQ. V shed 4 bases, J shed 1 base, and the junction held 12 bases outside the gene matches.

V is TRBV20-1 and J is TRBJ1-5; tentative D call: TRBD1 (5 bases). The germline V gene encodes CDR1 DFQATT and CDR2 SNEGSKA (reference sequence). V lost 5 bases and J 9 bases, leaving 11 bases between the germline ends. CDR3 size: 11 residues. The CDR3 DNA sequence: TGCAGTGCTCCCGGGGCGCGGCCCCAGCATTTT. It is translated as CSAPGARPQHF.

This chain connects TRBV9 to TRBJ2-1, with 13 bases lining up with TRBD2. This CDR3 has 15 amino acids. Germline V lookup: CDR1 SGDLS, CDR2 YYNGEE. The V gene end was trimmed by 2 bases and the J gene end by 10 bases; junction bases not matched to a gene: 6. CDR3 DNA sequence: TGTGCCAGCAGCGTCAGGACTAGCGGGGGAGGGGAGCAGTTCTTC. This translates into CASSVRTSGGGEQFF.

This chain connects TRBV29-1 to TRBJ2-1; TRBD1 might be the D (6 bases). Between the trimmed V and J ends, which lost 7 bases and 6 bases, there was a span of 16 bases. The CDR3 runs to 13 residues. The germline V gene has CDR1 SQVTM and CDR2 ANQGSEA. CDR3 in DNA: TGCAGCGGCGAGACAGGTTGGGGCAATGAGCAGTTCTTC. Residues: CSGETGWGNEQFF.

The CDR3 nucleotides are TGTGCCAGCAGACCGGGAGGAAACACCATATATTTT. Translating gives CASRPGGNTIYF. The chain combines TRBV6-5 with TRBJ1-3; the D is unclear. V was clipped by 6 bases and J by 4 bases, with 7 bases between them. Germline-derived CDR1 and CDR2 are MNHEY and SVGAGI. The CDR3 runs 12 residues.

The chain uses TRBV6-5 and TRBJ2-7, with TRBD2 identical over 7 bases. The length of the CDR3 is 12 residues. V dropped 6 bases and J dropped 7; count of bases not matched to a gene: 6. Looked up from germline, CDR1 is MNHEY and CDR2 is SVGAGI. For the CDR3, the DNA is TGTGCCAGCAGGTCGCGGGGAGGGGAGCAGTACTTC. It codes for CASRSRGGEQYF.

This chain joins TRBV6-1 and TRBJ1-5, with 7 bases that match TRBD1. CDR3 length equals 12 residues. CDR1 and CDR2 (germline): MNHNS, SASEGT. V lost 9 bases and J lost 6; bases outside the gene matches: 5. DNA of the CDR3: TGTGCCAGAACAGGGGCAGGTCAGCCCCAGCATTTT. Amino acids: CARTGAGQPQHF.

In this sample, this clone turned up a few times. The V and J genes are TRBV10-3 and TRBJ2-7, with TRBD1 matching 7 bases. The CDR3 is made up of 14 amino acids. With V trimmed by 2 bases and J by 2 bases, 3 bases remained unmatched. Germline CDR1 is ENHRY and CDR2 is SYGVKD. The CDR3 region is CAISEGTVPYEQYF. CDR3 DNA sequence: TGTGCCATCAGTGAGGGGACAGTACCCTACGAGCAGTACTTC.

The rearrangement links TRBV10-3 to TRBJ1-2; D is unresolved. The CDR3 totals 15 residues. V lost 4 bases and J lost 0, with 12 bases in between. Per the germline V gene, CDR1 is ENHRY and CDR2 is SYGVKD. CDR3 amino acids: CAISVEGRANYGYTF. In DNA, the CDR3 is TGTGCCATCAGTGTAGAGGGAAGAGCTAACTATGGCTACACCTTC.

The CDR3 is CASKYTEAFF. DNA for the CDR3: TGTGCCAGCAAATACACTGAAGCTTTCTTT. This chain links TRBV6-6 with TRBJ1-1, with D unclear. Per the germline V gene, CDR1 is MNHNY and CDR2 is SVGAGI (reference sequence). The CDR3 totals 10 residues. V was shortened by 7 bases and J by 3 bases, with 3 bases between the two germline ends.

The chain recombines TRBV6-4 with TRBJ1-2, with no clear D. Trimming cost V 2 bases and J 4 bases, with 11 bases left between them. The length of the CDR3 is 14 residues. Looked up from germline, CDR1 is MRHNA and CDR2 is SNTAGT. Here the CDR3 reads CASSDRAEGYGYTF. The CDR3 DNA follows: TGTGCCAGCAGTGACAGGGCCGAAGGCTATGGCTACACCTTC.

This chain uses TRBV6-6 with TRBJ2-3; D perhaps matches TRBD2 (5 bases). This CDR3 contains 14 residues. The V and J ends lost 5 bases and 2 bases respectively, with 11 bases between them. Germline lookup yields CDR1 MNHNY and CDR2 SVGAGI (reference sequence). CDR3 sequence: CASSTLASTDTQYF. CDR3 in DNA: TGTGCCAGCAGTACCCTAGCTTCCACAGATACGCAGTATTTT.

This clone was picked up one time. DNA of the CDR3: TGCGCCAGCAGCGAGGGACTAGCGGGGGCCTACGAGCAGTACTTC. Translating it yields CASSEGLAGAYEQYF. The chain employs TRBV5-1 and TRBJ2-7; 14 bases are shared with TRBD2. Germline assignment: CDR1 SGHRS and CDR2 YFSETQ. V lost 4 bases to trimming and J lost 2 bases; unmatched junction nucleotides: 2. The CDR3 is made up of 15 amino acids.

The gene calls are TRBV23-1 and TRBJ1-4, with 12 positions matching TRBD1. TRBV23-1 is designated an ORF whose function remains uncertain. Trimming took 7 bases from V and 7 from J; bases not matched to a gene: 7. This CDR3 is 15 amino acids long. CDR3 sequence: CASNPGQGASEKLFF. CDR3 sequence (DNA): TGCGCCAGCAACCCGGGACAGGGGGCCTCTGAAAAACTGTTTTTT.

This clone appeared once. This rearrangement joins TRBV6-5 to TRBJ2-7; D unclear. This CDR3 has 13 amino acids. CDR1 is MNHEY and CDR2 is SVGAGI in the germline V gene. V was clipped by 7 bases and J by 6 bases, with 16 bases between them. DNA of the CDR3: TGTGCCAGCATGAGCACTTTTGTAGGCGAGCAGTACTTC. This translates into CASMSTFVGEQYF.

The chain has TRBV3-1 (or the pseudogene TRBV3-2) and TRBJ2-1; tentative D call: TRBD2 (6 bases). Trimming pared 0 bases from V and 15 bases from J, leaving 15 bases between. There are 13 residues in the CDR3. Germline CDR1 is LGHDT and CDR2 is YNNKEL (reference sequence). The CDR3 spells CASSQDRSGAGFF. CDR3 bases: TGTGCCAGCAGCCAAGATCGGTCGGGAGCTGGGTTCTTC.

The J gene is TRBJ1-3, the V gene TRBV19, with 7 bases lining up with TRBD1. CDR1 and CDR2 (germline): LNHDA, SQIVND (reference sequence). Trimming took 5 bases from V and 2 from J; bases not matched to a gene: 3. The CDR3 extends over 14 amino acids. This chain's CDR3 is CASSPGTAGNTIYF. CDR3 in DNA: TGTGCCAGTAGTCCCGGGACAGCTGGAAACACCATATATTTT. Full variable domain (outside the CDR3, taken from reference TRBV19 and TRBJ1-3): DGGITQSPKYLFRKEGQNVTLSCEQNLNHDAMYWYRQDPGQGLRLIYYSQIVNDFQKGDIAEGYSVSREKKESFPLTVTSAQKNPTAFYLCASSPGTAGNTIYFGEGSWLTVV.

CDR3: CASSQTSGNYNEQFF. The CDR3 coding sequence is TGTGCCAGCAGCCAGACTAGCGGGAATTACAATGAGCAGTTCTTC. The rearrangement uses TRBV7-9 and TRBJ2-1; 11 nucleotides align to TRBD2. The germline CDR1 and CDR2 sequences are SEHNR and FQNEAQ (reference sequence). This CDR3 comprises 15 residues. V gave up 5 bases and J gave up 4 bases; unmatched junction bases: 4.